These 28 T cell receptor beta chains were sequenced from one sample in a study of shared clonotypes between healthy human individuals. Positively selected for CCR7, the CD45RO-negative cells used as naive CD8 cells excluded terminally differentiated effector memory CD45RA+ cells. Clones were sequenced by immunoSEQ multiplex PCR, and TCRdb holds only the in-frame ones, with some missing. Among hundreds of thousands of clones listed, approximately 96% were seen once. Sample: naive CD8+ T cells sorted from blood. The receptors derive from a young woman in good health.

The chain carries TRBV9 and TRBJ2-1, with TRBD2 matching over 8 bases. The CDR3 loop spans 14 amino acids. The ends lost 4 bases at V and 5 bases at J; junction bases unmatched: 5. Germline values: CDR1 SGDLS, CDR2 YYNGEE. DNA for the CDR3: TGTGCCAGCAGCTTTAGCGGGACCGACAATGAGCAGTTCTTC. It translates to CASSFSGTDNEQFF.

The rearrangement uses TRBV6-4 and TRBJ1-1; unclear D gene. CDR3 length: 12 amino acids. The germline gives CDR1 MRHNA, CDR2 SNTAGT. V was trimmed by 0 bases and J by 7 bases, leaving 6 bases between them. CDR3 region: CASSDSKVEAFF. CDR3 sequence (DNA): TGTGCCAGCAGTGACTCGAAAGTTGAAGCTTTCTTT.

CDR3 nucleotide sequence: TGTGCCAGCAGCGGCGGGACTTCGTACTTC. Translated, it gives CASSGGTSYF. The rearrangement uses TRBV11-2 and TRBJ2-7, with D possibly matching TRBD2 (6 bases). The CDR3 is made up of 10 amino acids. Germline CDR1 SGHAT, CDR2 FQNNGV. V lost 5 bases and J lost 12, with 11 bases in between.

For the CDR3, the DNA is TGTGCCAGCAGTTACTCGTTAAGTCAGCCCCAGCATTTT. Translation: CASSYSLSQPQHF. This chain connects TRBV6-5 to TRBJ1-5, with D hard to call. The CDR3 length is 13 residues. Trimming cost V 0 bases and J 6 bases, with 6 bases left between them. In germline, CDR1 is MNHEY, CDR2 SVGAGI.

The V call is TRBV9, the J call TRBJ2-2, with a possible D match to TRBD1 (6 bases). Germline V gives CDR1 SGDLS, CDR2 YYNGEE. The CDR3 sequence is 14 residues long. V was trimmed by 6 bases and J by 1 base, leaving 10 bases between them. The CDR3 nucleotides are TGTGCCAGCACCGGGACAATGAACACCGGGGAGCTGTTTTTT. Protein product: CASTGTMNTGELFF. Drawing the rest from reference TRBV9 and TRBJ2-2, the complete variable domain is DSGVTQTPKHLITATGQRVTLRCSPRSGDLSVYWYQQSLDQGLQFLIQYYNGEERAKGNILERFSAQQFPDLHSELNLSSLELGDSALYFCASTGTMNTGELFFGEGSRLTVL.

The chain combines TRBV6-1 with TRBJ2-7; D is ambiguous. V was clipped by 5 bases and J by 0 bases, with 11 bases between them. The CDR3 sequence is 14 residues long. CDR1 is MNHNS, CDR2 SASEGT, per germline. CDR3 sequence reads: CASSPTVSSYEQYF. The CDR3 DNA reads TGTGCCAGCAGTCCGACGGTAAGCTCCTACGAGCAGTACTTC.

The chain employs TRBV29-1 and TRBJ1-3; D not resolved. There are 16 residues in the CDR3. The germline V gene has CDR1 SQVTM and CDR2 ANQGSEA. With 0 bases removed from V and 0 bases from J, the gap between germline ends came to 12 bases. The CDR3 nucleotides are TGCAGCGTTGAAGATCTTCCCGGTCGCTCTGGAAACACCATATATTTT. Protein: CSVEDLPGRSGNTIYF. The whole variable domain, remainder taken from reference TRBV29-1 and TRBJ1-3, is SAVISQKPSRDICQRGTSLTIQCQVDSQVTMMFWYRQQPGQSLTLIATANQGSEATYESGFVIDKFPISRPNLTFSTLTVSNMSPEDSSIYLCSVEDLPGRSGNTIYFGEGSWLTVV.

The chain carries TRBV29-1 and TRBJ2-1; D gene ambiguous. The V gene's germline CDR1 is SQVTM and CDR2 ANQGSEA. Trimming cost V 3 bases and J 7 bases, with 19 bases left between them. The length of the CDR3 is 15 residues. This chain's CDR3 is CSVDSITRVGNEQFF. CDR3 coding DNA: TGCAGCGTTGATAGCATTACCCGGGTTGGGAATGAGCAGTTCTTC.

The genes are TRBV6-1 and TRBJ1-2; the D is unclear. In germline, CDR1 is MNHNS, CDR2 SASEGT. Deletions cut 0 bases from V and 4 bases from J, with 21 bases between. The CDR3 spans 18 residues. The CDR3 sequence is CASSEALREGPAGYGYTF. The CDR3 nucleotides are TGTGCCAGCAGTGAAGCGCTTCGGGAAGGCCCCGCGGGCTATGGCTACACCTTC.

The chain combines TRBV7-8 with TRBJ1-1; 7 bases match TRBD1. V dropped 1 base and J dropped 0; count of bases not matched to a gene: 8. CDR1 and CDR2 (germline): SGHVS, FQNEAQ. The CDR3 covers 17 residues. CDR3 in amino acids: CASSLEAGGDLNTEAFF. The CDR3 bases are TGTGCCAGCAGCTTAGAGGCAGGGGGGGACTTGAACACTGAAGCTTTCTTT. Supplemented by reference TRBV7-8 and TRBJ1-1, the full variable domain reads GAGVSQSPRYKVAKRGQDVALRCDPISGHVSLFWYQQALGQGPEFLTYFQNEAQLDKSGLPSDRFFAERPEGSVSTLKIQRTQQEDSAVYLCASSLEAGGDLNTEAFFGQGTRLTVV.

The rearrangement uses TRBV15 and TRBJ2-2; no reliable D call. The CDR3 totals 13 residues. The V gene's germline CDR1 is LNHNV and CDR2 YYDKDF (reference sequence). The V end lost 0 bases, the J end lost 2 bases, and 1 base lay between the germline ends. The CDR3 loop is CATSRDNTGELFF. In DNA form, the CDR3 reads TGTGCCACCAGCAGAGATAACACCGGGGAGCTGTTTTTT. The entire variable domain, with the rest obtained from reference TRBV15 and TRBJ2-2, is as follows: DAMVIQNPRYQVTQFGKPVTLSCSQTLNHNVMYWYQQKSSQAPKLLFHYYDKDFNNEADTPDNFQSRRPNTSFCFLDIRSPGLGDTAMYLCATSRDNTGELFFGEGSRLTVL.

V and J are TRBV6-5 and TRBJ2-1; 14 bases match TRBD2. Germline V lookup: CDR1 MNHEY, CDR2 SVGAGI. The CDR3 sequence is 14 residues long. V gave up 7 bases and J gave up 8 bases; unmatched junction bases: 4. The CDR3, as DNA: TGTGCCAGCACCGGACTAGCGGGAGGCTATGAGCAGTTCTTC. The encoded protein is CASTGLAGGYEQFF.

This clone has only one observation. The chain has TRBV10-2 and TRBJ1-5; D uncertain. Per the germline V gene, CDR1 is WSHSY and CDR2 is SAAADI. The CDR3 extends over 14 amino acids. V gave up 6 bases and J gave up 0 bases, with 9 bases separating them. In nucleotides, the CDR3 is TGCGCCAGCAGAGACATTTATAGCAATCAGCCCCAGCATTTT. It yields the protein CASRDIYSNQPQHF.

V is TRBV19 and J is TRBJ2-7; 7 bases agree with TRBD1. This CDR3 comprises 14 residues. Germline V lookup: CDR1 LNHDA, CDR2 SQIVND (reference sequence). With 8 bases clipped from V and 0 bases from J, the junction kept 7 bases outside the gene matches. CDR3 sequence (DNA): TGTGCCAGTTCGGACAGGATGAGCTCCTACGAGCAGTACTTC. Translated, it gives CASSDRMSSYEQYF.

The chain has TRBV5-6 and TRBJ2-3; D is uncertain. Looked up from germline, CDR1 is SGHDT and CDR2 is YYEEEE. V was shortened by 3 bases and J by 1 base, with 15 bases between the two germline ends. The CDR3 spans 16 residues. The DNA for the CDR3 is TGTGCCAGCAGCTCGGAGAAGATAAAGGGCACAGATACGCAGTATTTT. Its translation: CASSSEKIKGTDTQYF.

Worth noting for this clone: Other DNA sequences in the same sample also yield this CDR3. The V call is TRBV9, the J call TRBJ2-7, with 9 bases identical to TRBD1. V lost 0 bases to trimming and J lost 4 bases; unmatched junction nucleotides: 5. CDR3 size: 15 residues. Per germline, CDR1 SGDLS and CDR2 YYNGEE. The CDR3 DNA sequence: TGTGCCAGCAGCGTAGAGGGGACAGGGAGTTACGAGCAGTACTTC. Translated, it gives CASSVEGTGSYEQYF.

In nucleotides, the CDR3 is TGTGCCAGCAGCGTAGCTGTGGACTATCAAGAGACCCAGTACTTC. Translating gives CASSVAVDYQETQYF. The chain joins TRBV9 to TRBJ2-5, with TRBD2 as a possible D gene (6 bases). The CDR3 has 15 amino acids. V was pared by 0 bases and J by 2 bases, with 11 bases between. Germline CDR1 SGDLS, CDR2 YYNGEE.

This clone occurred once. The V and J genes are TRBV5-6 and TRBJ2-3; 9 bases align to TRBD2. Germline V gene sequence: CDR1 SGHDT, CDR2 YYEEEE. The CDR3 covers 14 residues. V lost 0 bases and J lost 7; bases outside the gene matches: 3. CDR3 residues: CASSLALAGHTQYF. The CDR3 coding sequence is TGTGCCAGCAGCTTGGCCCTAGCGGGGCATACGCAGTATTTT.

CDR3 amino acids: CASSPGTSGVRTLAGELFF. The DNA of the CDR3 is TGTGCCAGCTCTCCCGGGACTAGCGGAGTCAGGACGCTTGCCGGGGAGCTGTTTTTT. This chain joins TRBV28 and TRBJ2-2; 11 nucleotides match TRBD2. The CDR3 spans 19 residues. V trimming: 8 bases; J trimming: 6 bases; junction bases outside the gene matches: 20. Germline V CDR1 and CDR2: MDHEN, SYDVKM.

The chain joins TRBV30 to TRBJ2-1; D not certain. CDR1 GTSNPN and CDR2 SVGIG come from the germline V gene (reference sequence). Trimming left V 1 base short and J 8 bases short, with 12 bases between. This CDR3 contains 13 residues. The CDR3: CAWSGVGSDEQFF. CDR3 DNA sequence: TGTGCCTGGAGTGGCGTAGGTTCGGATGAGCAGTTCTTC.

This clone has a single count. The chain carries TRBV9 and TRBJ2-7; D is possibly TRBD2 (6 bases). The CDR3 runs 15 residues. The V end was cut by 4 bases, the J end by 0 bases, with 14 bases between. Germline V lookup: CDR1 SGDLS, CDR2 YYNGEE. CDR3 sequence reads: CASSSGGASSYEQYF. In DNA, the CDR3 is TGTGCCAGCAGCTCCGGCGGGGCCAGCTCCTACGAGCAGTACTTC. The whole variable domain, remainder taken from reference TRBV9 and TRBJ2-7, is DSGVTQTPKHLITATGQRVTLRCSPRSGDLSVYWYQQSLDQGLQFLIQYYNGEERAKGNILERFSAQQFPDLHSELNLSSLELGDSALYFCASSSGGASSYEQYFGPGTRLTVT.

This rearrangement joins TRBV5-4 to TRBJ2-2, with 7 bases aligning to TRBD1. Germline CDR1 and CDR2: SGHNT and YYREEE (reference sequence). Unmatched junction bases numbered 11, after V lost 4 bases and J lost 2 bases. This CDR3 is 17 amino acids long. The CDR3 DNA reads TGTGCCAGCAGCCCTCGACCGGGACAGAAAAACACCGGGGAGCTGTTTTTT. Translated, it gives CASSPRPGQKNTGELFF.

The chain employs TRBV29-1 and TRBJ2-1; maybe TRBD2 (5 bases). This CDR3 comprises 12 residues. Between the trimmed V and J ends, which lost 6 bases and 5 bases, there was a span of 11 bases. Looked up from germline, CDR1 is SQVTM and CDR2 is ANQGSEA. For the CDR3, the DNA is TGCAGCGTGCTATCGGGAAACAATGAGCAGTTCTTC. This gives the protein CSVLSGNNEQFF.

CDR3 bases: TGTGCCAGCAGCCAAGATTTTCTAGCCGGGGACGAGCAGTACTTC. Its translation: CASSQDFLAGDEQYF. The chain joins TRBV4-2 to TRBJ2-7; possible D gene TRBD2, 5 bases. V was pared by 0 bases and J by 5 bases, with 14 bases between. Germline values: CDR1 LGHNA, CDR2 YNFKEQ. This CDR3 comprises 15 residues.

The V call is TRBV28, the J call TRBJ2-7, with D uncertain. CDR1 MDHEN and CDR2 SYDVKM come from the germline V gene. The CDR3 is 15 amino acids. V lost 5 bases and J lost 2, with 16 bases in between. Here the CDR3 reads CASSIDGPPPYEQYF. In nucleotides, the CDR3 is TGTGCCAGCAGTATCGACGGGCCCCCCCCCTACGAGCAGTACTTC.

This chain connects TRBV6-4 to TRBJ1-3; TRBD1 agrees at 7 bases. V was pared by 11 bases and J by 3 bases, with 10 bases of the junction left unmatched. Per the germline V gene, CDR1 is MRHNA and CDR2 is SNTAGT. This CDR3 has 14 amino acids. The DNA for the CDR3 is TGTGCCCCTGTAGGGGGCGTGAATGGAAACACCATATATTTT. Protein: CAPVGGVNGNTIYF.

The J gene is TRBJ2-7, the V gene TRBV2; TRBD1 aligns across 7 bases. J was trimmed by 4 bases and V by 5 bases; bases with no gene match: 5. Germline assignment: CDR1 SNHLY and CDR2 FYNNEI. The CDR3 has 13 residues. The DNA of the CDR3 is TGTGCCAGCAGTCCCCGGACAGGATACGAGCAGTACTTC. This sequence encodes CASSPRTGYEQYF.

The rearrangement uses TRBV28 and TRBJ1-3; D remains ambiguous. CDR1 and CDR2 from the germline V gene are MDHEN and SYDVKM. This CDR3 region has 14 residues. V dropped 1 base and J dropped 3 bases, with 7 bases sitting between them. The CDR3 region is CASSLSVSGNTIYF. CDR3 in DNA: TGTGCCAGCAGTTTATCTGTTAGTGGAAACACCATATATTTT.